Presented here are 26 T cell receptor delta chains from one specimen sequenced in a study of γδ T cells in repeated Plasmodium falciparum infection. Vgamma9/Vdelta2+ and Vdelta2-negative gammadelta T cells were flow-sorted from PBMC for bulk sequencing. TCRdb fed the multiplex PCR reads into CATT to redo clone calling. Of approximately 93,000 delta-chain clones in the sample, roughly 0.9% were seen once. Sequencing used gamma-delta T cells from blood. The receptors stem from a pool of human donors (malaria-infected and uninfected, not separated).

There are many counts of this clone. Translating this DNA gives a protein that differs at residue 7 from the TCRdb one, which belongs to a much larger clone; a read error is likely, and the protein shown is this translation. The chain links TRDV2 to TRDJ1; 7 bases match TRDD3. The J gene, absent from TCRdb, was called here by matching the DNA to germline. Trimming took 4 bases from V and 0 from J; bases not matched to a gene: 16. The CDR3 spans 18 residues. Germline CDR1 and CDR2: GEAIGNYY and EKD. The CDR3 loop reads CACEPLPTGVGYTDKLIF. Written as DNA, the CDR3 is TGTGCCTGTGAGCCCCTCCCTACTGGGGTCGGGTACACCGATAAACTCATCTTT.

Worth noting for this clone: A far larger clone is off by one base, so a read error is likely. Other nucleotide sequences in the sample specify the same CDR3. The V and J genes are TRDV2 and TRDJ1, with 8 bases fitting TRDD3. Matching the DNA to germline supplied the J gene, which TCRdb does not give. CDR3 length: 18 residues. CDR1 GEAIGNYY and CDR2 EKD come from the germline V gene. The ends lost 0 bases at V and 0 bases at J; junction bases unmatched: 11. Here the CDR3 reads CACDTVSGYAGYTDKLIF. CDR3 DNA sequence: TGTGCCTGTGACACCGTCTCGGGATACGCGGGATACACCGATAAACTCATCTTT.

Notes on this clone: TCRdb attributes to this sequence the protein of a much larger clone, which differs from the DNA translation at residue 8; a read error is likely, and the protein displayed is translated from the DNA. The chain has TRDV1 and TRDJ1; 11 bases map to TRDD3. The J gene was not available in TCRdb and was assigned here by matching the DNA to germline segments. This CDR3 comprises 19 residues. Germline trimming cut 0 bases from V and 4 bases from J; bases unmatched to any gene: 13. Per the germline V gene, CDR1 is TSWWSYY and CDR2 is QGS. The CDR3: CALGELGPWGIRDGDKLIF. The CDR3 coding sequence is TGTGCTCTTGGGGAACTGGGTCCTTGGGGGATACGAGACGGCGATAAACTCATCTTT.

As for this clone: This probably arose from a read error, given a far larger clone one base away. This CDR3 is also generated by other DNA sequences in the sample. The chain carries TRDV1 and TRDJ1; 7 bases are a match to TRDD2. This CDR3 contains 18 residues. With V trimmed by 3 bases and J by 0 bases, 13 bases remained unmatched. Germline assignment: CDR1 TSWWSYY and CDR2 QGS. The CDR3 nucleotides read TGTGCTCTTGGGGAGAGGCTACTTCCTAGGGGGTACACCGATAAACTCATCTTT. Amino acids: CALGERLLPRGYTDKLIF.

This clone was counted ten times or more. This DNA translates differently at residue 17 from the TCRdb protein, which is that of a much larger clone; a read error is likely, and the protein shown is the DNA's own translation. CDR3 sequence: CACDTVSRGSVPVYLDADKLIF. Written as DNA, the CDR3 is TGTGCCTGTGACACTGTTTCCAGGGGGTCAGTACCGGTTTATCTAGACGCCGATAAACTCATCTTT. The chain carries TRDV2 and TRDJ1, with a tentative D call TRDD3 (5 bases). V was shortened by 1 base and J by 3 bases, with 35 bases between the two germline ends. The CDR3 consists of 22 residues. Germline values: CDR1 GEAIGNYY, CDR2 EKD.

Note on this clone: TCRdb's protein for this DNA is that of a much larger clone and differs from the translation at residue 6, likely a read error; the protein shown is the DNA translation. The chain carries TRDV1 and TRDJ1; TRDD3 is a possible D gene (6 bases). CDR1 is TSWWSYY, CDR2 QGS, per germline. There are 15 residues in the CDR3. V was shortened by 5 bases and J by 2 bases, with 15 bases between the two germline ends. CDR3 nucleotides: TGTGCTCTTGGGCGTTGCCGTTGGGGGACCGATAAACTCATCTTT. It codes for CALGRCRWGTDKLIF.

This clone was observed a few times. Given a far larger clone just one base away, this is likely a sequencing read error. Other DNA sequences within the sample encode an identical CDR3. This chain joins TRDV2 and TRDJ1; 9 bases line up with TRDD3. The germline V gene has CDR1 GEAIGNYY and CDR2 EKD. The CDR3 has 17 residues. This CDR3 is CACDTLDTLGDRAGLIF. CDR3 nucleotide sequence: TGTGCCTGTGACACGCTAGACACTTTGGGGGATAGGGCTGGACTCATCTTC.

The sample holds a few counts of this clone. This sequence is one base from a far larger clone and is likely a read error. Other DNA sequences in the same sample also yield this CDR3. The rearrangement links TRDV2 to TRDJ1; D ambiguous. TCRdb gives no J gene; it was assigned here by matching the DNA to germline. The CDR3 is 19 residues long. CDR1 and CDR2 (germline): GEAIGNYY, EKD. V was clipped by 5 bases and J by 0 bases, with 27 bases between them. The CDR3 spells CACVGTWKGISLHTDKLIF. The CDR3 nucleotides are TGTGCCTGTGTGGGCACTTGGAAAGGAATCTCACTTCACACCGATAAACTCATCTTT.

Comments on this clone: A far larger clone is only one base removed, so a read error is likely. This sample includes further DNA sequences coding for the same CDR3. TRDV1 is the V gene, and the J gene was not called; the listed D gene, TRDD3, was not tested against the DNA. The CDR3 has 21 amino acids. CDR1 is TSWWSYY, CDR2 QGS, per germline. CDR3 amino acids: CALGETLKFTGYWGILGKLIF. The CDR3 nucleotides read TGTGCTCTTGGGGAAACCTTAAAATTCACGGGGTACTGGGGGATACTGGGGAAACTCATCTTC.

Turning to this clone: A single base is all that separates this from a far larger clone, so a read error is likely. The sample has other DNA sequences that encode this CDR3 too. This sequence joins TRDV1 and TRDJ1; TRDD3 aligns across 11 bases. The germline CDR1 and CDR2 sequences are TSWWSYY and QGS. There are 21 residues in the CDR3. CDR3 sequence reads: CALGELHPTPDGGYDPDKLIF. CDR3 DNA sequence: TGTGCTCTTGGGGAACTTCACCCTACCCCAGATGGGGGATACGACCCCGATAAGCTCATCTTT.

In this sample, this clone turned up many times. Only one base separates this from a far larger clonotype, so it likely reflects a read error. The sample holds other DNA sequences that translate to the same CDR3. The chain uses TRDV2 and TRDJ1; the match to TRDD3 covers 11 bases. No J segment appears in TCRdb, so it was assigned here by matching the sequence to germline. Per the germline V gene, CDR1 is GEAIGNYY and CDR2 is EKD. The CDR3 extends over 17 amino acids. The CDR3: CACDPVGLGDTSDKLIF. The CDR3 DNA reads TGTGCCTGTGACCCCGTCGGTCTGGGGGATACATCCGACAAACTCATCTTT.

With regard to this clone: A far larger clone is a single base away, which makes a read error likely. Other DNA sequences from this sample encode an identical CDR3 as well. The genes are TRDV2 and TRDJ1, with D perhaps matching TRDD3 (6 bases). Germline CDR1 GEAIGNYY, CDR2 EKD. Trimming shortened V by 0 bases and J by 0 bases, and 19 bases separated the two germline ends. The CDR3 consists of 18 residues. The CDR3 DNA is TGTGCCTGTGACACCGTCTCGGGATATGCGGGGTACACCGATAAACTCATCTTT. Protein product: CACDTVSGYAGYTDKLIF.

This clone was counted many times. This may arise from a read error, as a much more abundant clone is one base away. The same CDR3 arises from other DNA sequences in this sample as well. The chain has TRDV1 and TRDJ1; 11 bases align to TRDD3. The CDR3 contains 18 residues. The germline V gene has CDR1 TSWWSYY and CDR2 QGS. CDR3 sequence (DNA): TGTGCTCTTATTCCTACGCTGGGGGATACCCCGTACACCGATAAGCTCATCTTT. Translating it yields CALIPTLGDTPYTDKLIF.

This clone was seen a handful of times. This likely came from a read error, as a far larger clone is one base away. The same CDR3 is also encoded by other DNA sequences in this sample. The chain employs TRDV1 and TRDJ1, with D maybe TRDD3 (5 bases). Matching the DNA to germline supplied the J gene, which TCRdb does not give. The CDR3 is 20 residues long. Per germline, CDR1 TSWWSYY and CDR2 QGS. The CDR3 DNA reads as TGTGCCCTTGGGGAACGGGGCGATAGCCCTCGCCGACGTTTCACCGATAAACTCATCTTT. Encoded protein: CALGERGDSPRRRFTDKLIF.

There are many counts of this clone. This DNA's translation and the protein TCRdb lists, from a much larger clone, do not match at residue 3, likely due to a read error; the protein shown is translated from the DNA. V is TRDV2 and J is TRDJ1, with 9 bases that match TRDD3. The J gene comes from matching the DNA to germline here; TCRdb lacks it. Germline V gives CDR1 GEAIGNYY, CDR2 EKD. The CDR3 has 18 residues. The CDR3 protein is CARDTLQDWGNNTDKLIF. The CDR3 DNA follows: TGTGCCCGTGACACCCTACAGGACTGGGGGAACAACACCGATAAACTCATCTTT.

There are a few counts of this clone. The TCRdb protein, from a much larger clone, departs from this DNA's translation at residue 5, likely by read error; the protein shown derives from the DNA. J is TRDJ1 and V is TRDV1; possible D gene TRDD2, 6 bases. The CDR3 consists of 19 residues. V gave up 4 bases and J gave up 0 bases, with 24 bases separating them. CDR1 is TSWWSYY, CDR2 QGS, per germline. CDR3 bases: TGTGCTCTTGGGGGATCCTACGTGGAATACGCTTGGTACACCGATAAACTCATCTTT. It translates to CALGGSYVEYAWYTDKLIF.

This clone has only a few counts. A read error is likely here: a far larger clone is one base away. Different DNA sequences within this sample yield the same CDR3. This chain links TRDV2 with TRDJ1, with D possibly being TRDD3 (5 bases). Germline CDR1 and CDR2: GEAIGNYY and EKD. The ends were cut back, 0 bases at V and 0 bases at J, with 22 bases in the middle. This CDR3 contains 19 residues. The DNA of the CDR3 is TGTGCCTGTGACACCATGGTCGTGGGGCCCAAGGGGGACACCGATAAACTCATCTTT. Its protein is CACDTMVVGPKGDTDKLIF.

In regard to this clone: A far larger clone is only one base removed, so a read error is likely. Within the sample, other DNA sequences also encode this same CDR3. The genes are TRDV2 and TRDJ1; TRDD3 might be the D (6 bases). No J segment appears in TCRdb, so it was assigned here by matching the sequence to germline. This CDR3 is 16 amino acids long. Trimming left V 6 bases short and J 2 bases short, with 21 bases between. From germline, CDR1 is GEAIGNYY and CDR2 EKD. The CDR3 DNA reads TGTGCCTGTCGAAGTACAGGGGGACCAAGAACCGATAAACTCATCTTT. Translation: CACRSTGGPRTDKLIF.

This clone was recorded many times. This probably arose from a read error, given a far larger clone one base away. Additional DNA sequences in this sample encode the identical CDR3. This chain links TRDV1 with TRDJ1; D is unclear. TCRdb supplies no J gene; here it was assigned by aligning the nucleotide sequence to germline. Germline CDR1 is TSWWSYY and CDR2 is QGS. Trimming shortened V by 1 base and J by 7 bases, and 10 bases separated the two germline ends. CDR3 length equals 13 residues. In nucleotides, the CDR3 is TGTGCTCTTGGGGAACCGTCTCCCTCTAAACTCATCTTT. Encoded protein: CALGEPSPSKLIF.

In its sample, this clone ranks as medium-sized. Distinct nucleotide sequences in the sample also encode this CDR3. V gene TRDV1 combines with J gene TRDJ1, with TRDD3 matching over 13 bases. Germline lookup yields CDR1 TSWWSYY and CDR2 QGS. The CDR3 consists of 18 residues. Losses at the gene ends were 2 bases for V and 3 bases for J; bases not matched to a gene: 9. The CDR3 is CALGESNKLGDTSDKLIF. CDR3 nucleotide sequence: TGTGCTCTTGGGGAATCAAATAAACTGGGGGATACGTCCGATAAACTCATCTTT.

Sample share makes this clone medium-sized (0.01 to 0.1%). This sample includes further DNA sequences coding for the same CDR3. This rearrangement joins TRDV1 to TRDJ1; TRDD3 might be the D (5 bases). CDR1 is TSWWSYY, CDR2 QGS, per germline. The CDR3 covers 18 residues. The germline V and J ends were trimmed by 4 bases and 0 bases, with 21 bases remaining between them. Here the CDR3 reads CALGALRRGRVHTDKLIF. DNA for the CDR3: TGTGCTCTTGGGGCACTTCGCCGGGGACGGGTCCACACCGATAAACTCATCTTT.

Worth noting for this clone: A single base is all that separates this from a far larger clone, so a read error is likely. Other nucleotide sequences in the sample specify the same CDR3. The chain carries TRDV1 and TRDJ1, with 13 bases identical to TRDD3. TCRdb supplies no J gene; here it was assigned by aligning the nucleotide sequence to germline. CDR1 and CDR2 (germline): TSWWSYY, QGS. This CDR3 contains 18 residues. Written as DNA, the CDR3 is TGTGCTCTGGGGGAACGCTACAACTGGGGGATACGATCCGATAAACTCATCTTT. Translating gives CALGERYNWGIRSDKLIF.

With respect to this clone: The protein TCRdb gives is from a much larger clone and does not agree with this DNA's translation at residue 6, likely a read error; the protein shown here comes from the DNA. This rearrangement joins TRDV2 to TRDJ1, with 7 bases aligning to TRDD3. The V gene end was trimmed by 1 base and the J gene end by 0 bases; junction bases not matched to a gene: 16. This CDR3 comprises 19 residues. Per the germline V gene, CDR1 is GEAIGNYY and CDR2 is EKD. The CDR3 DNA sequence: TGTGCCTGTGACACGCTTGGTGGATACGACAACGACTACACCGATAAACTCATCTTT. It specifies CACDTLGGYDNDYTDKLIF.

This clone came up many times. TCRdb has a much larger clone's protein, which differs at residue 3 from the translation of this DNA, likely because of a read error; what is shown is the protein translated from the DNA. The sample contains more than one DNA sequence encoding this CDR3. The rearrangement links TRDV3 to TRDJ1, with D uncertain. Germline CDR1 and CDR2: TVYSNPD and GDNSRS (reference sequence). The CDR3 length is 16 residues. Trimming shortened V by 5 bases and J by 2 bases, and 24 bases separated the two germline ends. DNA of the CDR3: TGTGCCCTTCGTCTAGCAGGCTGGCAACTTACCGATAAACTCATCTTT. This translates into CALRLAGWQLTDKLIF.

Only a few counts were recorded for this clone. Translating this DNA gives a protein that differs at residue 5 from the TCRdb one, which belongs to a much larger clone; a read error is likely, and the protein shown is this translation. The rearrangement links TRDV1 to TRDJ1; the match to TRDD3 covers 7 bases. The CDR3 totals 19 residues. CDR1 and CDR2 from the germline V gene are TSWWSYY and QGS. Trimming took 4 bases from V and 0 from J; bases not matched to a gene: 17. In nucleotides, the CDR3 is TGTGCTCTTGGGGGTGGAGTCCTATGGCTGGGGGCGCACACCGATAAACTCATCTTT. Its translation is CALGGGVLWLGAHTDKLIF.

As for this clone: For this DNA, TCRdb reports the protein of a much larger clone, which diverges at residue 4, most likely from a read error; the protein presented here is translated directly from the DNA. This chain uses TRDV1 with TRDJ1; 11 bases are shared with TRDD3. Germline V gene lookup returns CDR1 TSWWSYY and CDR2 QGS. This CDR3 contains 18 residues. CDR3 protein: CALEERPYWGIVLDKLIF. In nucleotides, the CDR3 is TGTGCTCTTGAGGAACGCCCATACTGGGGGATAGTCCTCGATAAACTCATCTTT.